One sample yielded the 17 T cell receptor beta chains listed below, sequenced in a study of T-cell reconstitution after alpha-beta-depleted transplantation in children. Unique molecular identifiers were used to barcode this TCRbeta library. TCRdb re-called the PCR reads through MiXCR, storing one row per CDR3 protein. The sample contains around 490,000 distinct CDR3 sequences, roughly 10% of which appear only once. Source: PBMCs, mostly from graft donor cells, taken 180 days after TCRalphabeta/CD19-depleted stem cell transplant. Receptors originate from a female patient aged 2-9 years who had a stem cell transplant for aplastic anemia, so the T cells may come from the graft donor.

The chain combines TRBV20-1 with TRBJ2-5; TRBD2 aligns across 12 bases. CDR3 length: 15 residues. CDR1 and CDR2 from the germline V gene are DFQATT and SNEGSKA (reference sequence). Germline trimming cut 1 base from V and 3 bases from J; bases unmatched to any gene: 3. CDR3 amino acids: CSARGSSGREETQYF. DNA for the CDR3: TGCAGTGCTAGAGGCTCTAGCGGGAGGGAAGAGACCCAGTACTTC.

This chain joins TRBV12-3 or TRBV12-4 and TRBJ2-4; 10 nucleotides match TRBD2. The V and J ends lost 1 base and 0 bases, in that order; junction bases with no gene match: 0. This CDR3 contains 16 residues. CDR3 coding DNA: TGTGCCAGCAGTTTAGGACTAGCGGGAGCCAAAAACATTCAGTACTTC. Its protein product is CASSLGLAGAKNIQYF.

This clonotype appeared once. This chain connects TRBV4-3 to TRBJ2-3; D is ambiguous. The germline V gene encodes CDR1 LGHNA and CDR2 YSLEER. Trimming left V 0 bases short and J 5 bases short, with 9 bases between. The CDR3 covers 14 residues. For the CDR3, the DNA is TGCGCCAGCAGCCAAGAGGTCGGGCGAGATACGCAGTATTTT. It yields the protein CASSQEVGRDTQYF.

This chain joins TRBV3-1 and TRBJ2-1; tentative D call: TRBD1 (6 bases). Germline loops: CDR1 LGHDT, CDR2 YNNKEL (reference sequence). The CDR3 is made up of 13 amino acids. V shed 6 bases and J shed 4 bases, with 10 bases lying between them. The CDR3 is CASRSRGYNEQFF. DNA for the CDR3: TGTGCCAGCAGAAGCAGGGGATACAATGAGCAGTTCTTC.

The J gene is TRBJ2-4, the V gene TRBV10-1; 9 bases fit TRBD2. Germline V gene lookup returns CDR1 WNHNN and CDR2 SYGVQD (reference sequence). The V segment lost 0 bases and the J segment 4 bases; nucleotides outside the gene matches: 1. The CDR3 runs 15 residues. The CDR3 loop is CASSESTSGKNIQYF. DNA for the CDR3: TGCGCCAGCAGTGAGTCGACTAGCGGAAAAAACATTCAGTACTTC.

This clonotype was counted a few times. The chain carries TRBV4-3 and TRBJ1-1; D uncertain. The CDR3 has 14 residues. From germline, CDR1 is LGHNA and CDR2 YSLEER. The germline V and J ends were trimmed by 3 bases and 7 bases, with 15 bases remaining between them. The CDR3 nucleotides read TGCGCCAGCAGCCAGACCTCGGGGTGGGGTGAAGCTTTCTTT. This translates into CASSQTSGWGEAFF.

This clonotype was detected many times. The CDR3 here is CASSRDNEQFF. In DNA form, the CDR3 reads TGTGCCAGCAGCAGGGACAATGAGCAGTTCTTC. The genes are TRBV6-6 and TRBJ2-1, with TRBD1 as a possible D gene (5 bases). This CDR3 spans 11 amino acids. Germline-derived CDR1 and CDR2 are MNHNY and SVGAGI (reference sequence). With 6 bases removed from V and 5 bases from J, the gap between germline ends came to 5 bases.

V is TRBV20-1 and J is TRBJ1-5; D not resolved. The CDR3 has 12 residues. V was trimmed by 3 bases and J by 10 bases, leaving 13 bases between them. Germline loops: CDR1 DFQATT, CDR2 SNEGSKA (reference sequence). The CDR3, as DNA: TGCAGTGCTAGCCCTGGAGGGCCCCCCCAGCATTTT. It encodes CSASPGGPPQHF.

This clonotype was counted between two and nine times. The V gene is TRBV7-9, the J gene TRBJ2-1; 8 nucleotides agree with TRBD1. The V gene's germline CDR1 is SEHNR and CDR2 FQNEAQ (reference sequence). With 5 bases clipped from V and 7 bases from J, the junction kept 10 bases outside the gene matches. This CDR3 spans 15 amino acids. The CDR3 DNA reads as TGTGCCAGCAGCCAAGCAAAAACAGGGGGTAATGAGCAGTTCTTC. Amino acid sequence: CASSQAKTGGNEQFF.

Only a few counts were recorded for this clonotype. J is TRBJ2-1 and V is TRBV5-1; D might be TRBD2 (6 bases). The CDR3 totals 15 residues. Trimming removed 3 bases at V and 4 bases at J, with 14 bases between. Germline loops: CDR1 SGHRS, CDR2 YFSETQ. The CDR3 protein is CASSWRVEPYNEQFF. In DNA form, the CDR3 reads TGCGCCAGCAGCTGGAGGGTCGAGCCGTACAATGAGCAGTTCTTC.

This clonotype appeared many times. The gene calls are TRBV7-2 and TRBJ2-2; D is possibly TRBD2 (5 bases). The CDR3 runs 14 residues. The germline gives CDR1 SGHTA, CDR2 FQGNSA. The V end was cut by 0 bases, the J end by 6 bases, with 8 bases between. In nucleotides, the CDR3 is TGTGCCAGCAGCTTAGCGGGAGCGTCCGGGGAGCTGTTTTTT. This gives the protein CASSLAGASGELFF.

V is TRBV28 and J is TRBJ1-4; 7 nucleotides line up with TRBD1. The trim removed 8 bases at V and 7 bases at J, leaving 10 bases unmatched. Germline CDR1 reads MDHEN; CDR2 reads SYDVKM. The CDR3 has 14 amino acids. DNA for the CDR3: TGTGCCAGCTTTAAAGGGGGCGCAGGTGAAAAACTGTTTTTT. This encodes CASFKGGAGEKLFF.

The chain has TRBV20-1 and TRBJ2-2, with TRBD2 identical over 7 bases. Germline CDR1 reads DFQATT; CDR2 reads SNEGSKA (reference sequence). The V gene end was trimmed by 0 bases and the J gene end by 4 bases; junction bases not matched to a gene: 2. The CDR3 sequence is 14 residues long. In nucleotides, the CDR3 is TGCAGTGCTAGAGAGGGACTATTCACCGGGGAGCTGTTTTTT. Amino acids: CSAREGLFTGELFF.

This clonotype was observed a handful of times. The rearrangement joins TRBV4-1 to TRBJ1-2, with D possibly matching TRBD1 (5 bases). V lost 3 bases to trimming and J lost 0 bases, with 23 bases between them. Germline values: CDR1 MGHRA, CDR2 YSYEKL. The CDR3 length is 19 residues. CDR3 amino acids: CASSQAIKGLIFPNYGYTF. The DNA of the CDR3 is TGCGCCAGCAGCCAGGCCATTAAGGGGTTGATTTTTCCTAACTATGGCTACACCTTC.

This clonotype came up a few times. The chain couples TRBV5-1 to TRBJ1-5; 7 bases are a match to TRBD1. The CDR3 spans 15 residues. With V trimmed by 4 bases and J by 3 bases, 7 bases remained unmatched. CDR1 and CDR2 from the germline V gene are SGHRS and YFSETQ. The CDR3, as DNA: TGCGCCAGCAGCCCCGGGGACAGCGACAATCAGCCCCAGCATTTT. Translation gives CASSPGDSDNQPQHF.

Of note for this clonotype: One end of the junction is discordant with germline, which a read error may explain. The chain employs TRBV6-2 or TRBV6-3 and TRBJ2-5, with D tentatively TRBD1 or TRBD2 (5 bases each). Germline V gene data show CDR1 as MNHEY and CDR2 as SVGEGT. The CDR3 covers 15 residues. The CDR3 sequence is CASSPRDRRKDTQYF. The CDR3 bases are TGTGCCAGCAGTCCAAGGGACCGCCGGAAAGATACCCAGTACTTC.

This chain connects TRBV14 to TRBJ2-5; D is unresolved. The length of the CDR3 is 14 residues. Trimming removed 4 bases at V and 3 bases at J, with 12 bases between. Germline-derived CDR1 and CDR2 are SGHDN and FVKESK. CDR3 nucleotides: TGTGCCAGCAGCCCAATCGGCGTGGAAGAGACCCAGTACTTC. Residues: CASSPIGVEETQYF.